The 25 T cell receptor beta chains reported below all come from one sample, sequenced in a study of OX40 agonist ivuxolimab in advanced cancers. Data came from immunoSEQ multiplex PCR; TCRdb stores just in-frame clones and leaves some out. There are some 85,000 clones in the sample; more than 75% occur only once, and 0.24% lies in the top ten. The input for sequencing was CD4+ or CD8+ T cells sorted from blood, taken in a trial of the OX40 agonist ivuxolimab. These receptors were collected from an adult with an advanced solid tumor such as melanoma, head and neck, liver or kidney cancer.

This chain uses TRBV7-2 with TRBJ2-1, with a possible D match to TRBD2 (6 bases). With 7 bases removed from V and 7 bases from J, the gap between germline ends came to 17 bases. In germline, CDR1 is SGHTA, CDR2 FQGNSA. This CDR3 is built from 14 residues. The DNA of the CDR3 is TGTGCCAGCAACGTTCTAGCCGCGGGAAATGAGCAGTTCTTC. It encodes CASNVLAAGNEQFF.

V is TRBV13 and J is TRBJ2-7, with 12 bases that match TRBD2. Germline V gene sequence: CDR1 PRHDT, CDR2 FYEKMQ (reference sequence). The CDR3 covers 15 residues. The junction had 3 bases not matched to a gene; V was cut back by 4 bases and J by 2 bases. The CDR3 sequence is CASSWTSGVAYEQYF. The CDR3, as DNA: TGTGCCAGCAGCTGGACTAGCGGGGTAGCCTACGAGCAGTACTTC. Full variable domain (rest looked up from reference TRBV13 and TRBJ2-7): AAGVIQSPRHLIKEKRETATLKCYPIPRHDTVYWYQQGPGQDPQFLISFYEKMQSDKGSIPDRFSAQQFSDYHSELNMSSLELGDSALYFCASSWTSGVAYEQYFGPGTRLTVT.

The chain carries TRBV6-5 and TRBJ1-2; perhaps TRBD1 as D (6 bases). The V end was cut by 4 bases, the J end by 8 bases, with 20 bases between. CDR3 length: 15 amino acids. Per the germline V gene, CDR1 is MNHEY and CDR2 is SVGAGI. CDR3: CASSSETGRGSGYTF. The CDR3 DNA reads as TGTGCCAGCAGTTCCGAAACAGGGAGAGGTAGCGGCTACACCTTC.

The J gene is TRBJ1-5, the V gene TRBV6-1; a possible D gene is TRBD1 (6 bases). V lost 6 bases, J lost 3 bases, and 15 bases lay in between. Germline CDR1 is MNHNS and CDR2 is SASEGT. There are 15 residues in the CDR3. The CDR3, as DNA: TGTGCCAGCAGGCTTCAAGGGGGTTCCAATCAGCCCCAGCATTTT. Translation: CASRLQGGSNQPQHF.

The chain recombines TRBV9 with TRBJ2-1; D is unresolved. Deletions cut 4 bases from V and 5 bases from J, with 25 bases between. Germline lookup yields CDR1 SGDLS and CDR2 YYNGEE. The CDR3 covers 18 residues. CDR3 sequence: CASSPDPNPSTHDNEQFF. The CDR3, as DNA: TGTGCCAGCAGCCCCGACCCCAATCCCTCCACGCATGACAATGAGCAGTTCTTC. The full variable domain, its missing parts supplied by reference TRBV9 and TRBJ2-1, is DSGVTQTPKHLITATGQRVTLRCSPRSGDLSVYWYQQSLDQGLQFLIQYYNGEERAKGNILERFSAQQFPDLHSELNLSSLELGDSALYFCASSPDPNPSTHDNEQFFGPGTRLTVL.

This chain links TRBV18 with TRBJ1-1; TRBD1 matches at 7 bases. The CDR3 consists of 17 residues. Looked up from germline, CDR1 is KGHSH and CDR2 is LQKENI. The V gene end was trimmed by 5 bases and the J gene end by 0 bases; junction bases not matched to a gene: 12. This chain's CDR3 is CASSTVPGQHMNTEAFF. The CDR3, as DNA: TGTGCCAGCTCAACAGTCCCGGGACAGCACATGAACACTGAAGCTTTCTTT.

The chain uses TRBV28 and TRBJ2-7; the D call may be TRBD1 or TRBD2 (7 bases each). This CDR3 is built from 17 residues. CDR1 is MDHEN and CDR2 is SYDVKM in the germline V gene. The V and J ends lost 2 bases and 4 bases respectively, with 21 bases between them. This CDR3 reads CASSLPQGGARRYEQYF. CDR3 DNA: TGTGCCAGCAGTTTACCCCAGGGGGGGGCGCGACGGTACGAGCAGTACTTC.

In its sample, this clone was seen once. V and J are TRBV5-1 and TRBJ2-7; 8 bases match TRBD2. CDR1 is SGHRS, CDR2 YFSETQ, per germline. The CDR3 covers 15 residues. The junction had 6 bases not matched to a gene; V was cut back by 3 bases and J by 1 base. CDR3 amino acids: CASSSGGGESYEQYF. CDR3 nucleotides: TGCGCCAGCAGCTCGGGGGGGGGCGAATCCTACGAGCAGTACTTC.

The CDR3 region is CASSPQYRGRGETQYF. Here the CDR3 DNA reads TGTGCCAGCAGCCCCCAATATCGGGGCAGGGGGGAGACCCAGTACTTC. V and J are TRBV7-9 and TRBJ2-5; TRBD1 aligns across 7 bases. This CDR3 has 16 residues. Germline trimming cut 5 bases from V and 5 bases from J; bases unmatched to any gene: 14. CDR1 and CDR2 from the germline V gene are SEHNR and FQNEAQ (reference sequence).

V gene TRBV28 combines with J gene TRBJ2-7, with 8 bases matching TRBD1. There are 14 residues in the CDR3. Germline V gene sequence: CDR1 MDHEN, CDR2 SYDVKM. Trimming at V came to 4 bases and at J to 7 bases, leaving 9 bases not matched to a gene. The CDR3 DNA follows: TGTGCCAGCAGTTCCCAGGGGGCAGAGAGGGAGCAGTACTTC. As protein: CASSSQGAEREQYF.

The chain uses TRBV11-2 and TRBJ2-1, with 8 bases that match TRBD2. Germline V gene lookup returns CDR1 SGHAT and CDR2 FQNNGV. The CDR3 runs to 15 residues. The trim removed 5 bases at V and 5 bases at J, leaving 8 bases unmatched. For the CDR3, the DNA is TGTGCCAGCAGCCTACTGACTAGCGTGAACAATGAGCAGTTCTTC. Protein: CASSLLTSVNNEQFF. The entire variable domain, with the rest obtained from reference TRBV11-2 and TRBJ2-1, is as follows: EAGVAQSPRYKIIEKRQSVAFWCNPISGHATLYWYQQILGQGPKLLIQFQNNGVVDDSQLPKDRFSAERLKGVDSTLKIQPAKLEDSAVYLCASSLLTSVNNEQFFGPGTRLTVL.

The gene calls are TRBV5-1 and TRBJ1-3, with 7 nucleotides matching TRBD1. Trimming removed 4 bases from V and 2 bases from J; junction bases left unmatched: 6. CDR3 length: 15 amino acids. Germline CDR1 and CDR2: SGHRS and YFSETQ. CDR3 sequence (DNA): TGCGCCAGCAGCGTACAGGGGACTGCTGGAAACACCATATATTTT. This sequence encodes CASSVQGTAGNTIYF.

The V call is TRBV18, the J call TRBJ1-3; D is possibly TRBD1 (5 bases). Trimming took 0 bases from V and 4 from J, leaving 10 bases between them. This CDR3 spans 15 amino acids. The germline CDR1 and CDR2 sequences are KGHSH and LQKENI. The CDR3 loop reads CASSPPGAPGNTIYF. Here the CDR3 DNA reads TGTGCCAGCTCACCACCCGGGGCTCCCGGAAACACCATATATTTT.

Here the CDR3 DNA reads TGTGCCAGCAGCCGAGAGTTCCAGAGCTCCTACGAGCAGTACTTC. It is translated as CASSREFQSSYEQYF. V is TRBV4-2 and J is TRBJ2-7; D not certain. From germline, CDR1 is LGHNA and CDR2 YNFKEQ. The CDR3 contains 15 residues. The V end was cut by 4 bases, the J end by 0 bases, with 13 bases between.

V and J are TRBV5-1 and TRBJ1-5; possible D gene TRBD1, 6 bases. This CDR3 contains 14 residues. Germline lookup yields CDR1 SGHRS and CDR2 YFSETQ. Deletions cut 2 bases from V and 2 bases from J, with 8 bases between. The CDR3 spells CASSLQGGNQPQHF. In DNA form, the CDR3 reads TGCGCCAGCAGCTTACAGGGAGGCAATCAGCCCCAGCATTTT.

The CDR3 DNA is TGTGCCAGCTCACCAACTAGGGAGGGCAGCACCGGGGAGCTGTTTTTT. Amino acid sequence: CASSPTREGSTGELFF. The gene calls are TRBV18 and TRBJ2-2; 7 bases map to TRBD2. Per the germline V gene, CDR1 is KGHSH and CDR2 is LQKENI. V gave up 2 bases and J gave up 4 bases; unmatched junction bases: 7. This CDR3 has 16 amino acids.

The V call is TRBV7-9, the J call TRBJ2-1; a possible D gene is TRBD2 (5 bases). CDR1 is SEHNR and CDR2 is FQNEAQ in the germline V gene (reference sequence). V was pared by 5 bases and J by 8 bases, with 13 bases between. The CDR3 loop spans 13 amino acids. CDR3: CASSPKTRDEQFF. The CDR3, as DNA: TGTGCCAGCAGCCCCAAAACTAGAGATGAGCAGTTCTTC.

The chain employs TRBV6-6 and TRBJ2-7; possible D gene TRBD1, 5 bases. Germline V gene data show CDR1 as MNHNY and CDR2 as SVGAGI (reference sequence). Trimming took off 0 bases at V and 4 bases at J, with 10 bases between the two ends. This CDR3 is built from 14 residues. The CDR3 here is CASSYSDSYYEQYF. The CDR3 bases are TGTGCCAGCAGTTACTCAGACAGCTATTACGAGCAGTACTTC.

The chain combines TRBV7-8 with TRBJ1-5; D is ambiguous. Germline lookup yields CDR1 SGHVS and CDR2 FQNEAQ. Trimming left V 1 base short and J 8 bases short, with 6 bases between. The CDR3 totals 12 residues. CDR3 loop: CASSLVSKPQHF. CDR3 in DNA: TGTGCCAGCAGCTTAGTCAGTAAGCCCCAGCATTTT.

The gene calls are TRBV27 and TRBJ2-7, with D perhaps assigned TRBD1 or TRBD2 (5 bases each). The CDR3 sequence is 14 residues long. Trimming removed 5 bases at V and 4 bases at J, with 15 bases between. The germline gives CDR1 MNHEY, CDR2 SMNVEV (reference sequence). The CDR3 here is CASSPPGRRYEQYF. Here the CDR3 DNA reads TGTGCCAGCAGTCCTCCGGGACGCCGATACGAGCAGTACTTC.

The chain recombines TRBV5-1 with TRBJ2-1, with D perhaps matching TRBD2 (7 bases). In germline, CDR1 is SGHRS, CDR2 YFSETQ. Trimming left V 3 bases short and J 3 bases short, with 16 bases between. This CDR3 is 16 amino acids long. In DNA, the CDR3 is TGCGCCAGCAGCTCCGAGGGCGGGGGCGACTACAATGAGCAGTTCTTC. This sequence encodes CASSSEGGGDYNEQFF.

J is TRBJ2-7 and V is TRBV7-6; D unresolved. The germline gives CDR1 SGHVS, CDR2 FNYEAQ. V lost 8 bases to trimming and J lost 0 bases, with 8 bases between them. CDR3 length: 12 residues. The CDR3 here is CASGLSSYEQYF. As DNA, the CDR3 is TGTGCCAGCGGCCTGAGCTCCTACGAGCAGTACTTC. The whole variable domain, remainder taken from reference TRBV7-6 and TRBJ2-7, is GAGVSQSPRYKVTKRGQDVALRCDPISGHVSLYWYRQALGQGPEFLTYFNYEAQQDKSGLPNDRFSAERPEGSISTLTIQRTEQRDSAMYRCASGLSSYEQYFGPGTRLTVT.

This chain links TRBV7-2 with TRBJ2-1; 7 bases agree with TRBD1. Trimming at V came to 8 bases and at J to 7 bases, leaving 11 bases not matched to a gene. Germline assignment: CDR1 SGHTA and CDR2 FQGNSA. The CDR3 loop spans 14 amino acids. This CDR3 is CASAPWPQGNEQFF. In DNA form, the CDR3 reads TGTGCCAGCGCCCCATGGCCACAGGGGAATGAGCAGTTCTTC.

The J gene is TRBJ2-6, the V gene TRBV2; 8 bases match TRBD2. The J segment lost 0 bases and the V segment lost 4 bases, leaving 14 bases of the junction unmatched. The CDR3 loop spans 20 amino acids. The V gene's germline CDR1 is SNHLY and CDR2 FYNNEI. The CDR3 loop is CASSASGGPGISSGANVLTF. CDR3 nucleotide sequence: TGTGCCAGCAGTGCGTCGGGAGGGCCGGGAATTAGCTCTGGGGCCAACGTCCTGACTTTC. Full variable domain (missing parts from reference TRBV2 and TRBJ2-6): EPEVTQTPSHQVTQMGQEVILRCVPISNHLYFYWYRQILGQKVEFLVSFYNNEISEKSEIFDDQFSVERPDGSNFTLKIRSTKLEDSAMYFCASSASGGPGISSGANVLTFGAGSRLTVL.

The chain is built from TRBV7-2 and TRBJ2-1, with TRBD2 matching 10 bases. Looked up from germline, CDR1 is SGHTA and CDR2 is FQGNSA. The trim removed 4 bases at V and 8 bases at J, leaving 11 bases unmatched. This CDR3 comprises 16 residues. The CDR3 region has the DNA TGTGCCAGCAGCTCCTGGGCTAGCGGGAGTTCAGATGAGCAGTTCTTC. Protein sequence: CASSSWASGSSDEQFF.